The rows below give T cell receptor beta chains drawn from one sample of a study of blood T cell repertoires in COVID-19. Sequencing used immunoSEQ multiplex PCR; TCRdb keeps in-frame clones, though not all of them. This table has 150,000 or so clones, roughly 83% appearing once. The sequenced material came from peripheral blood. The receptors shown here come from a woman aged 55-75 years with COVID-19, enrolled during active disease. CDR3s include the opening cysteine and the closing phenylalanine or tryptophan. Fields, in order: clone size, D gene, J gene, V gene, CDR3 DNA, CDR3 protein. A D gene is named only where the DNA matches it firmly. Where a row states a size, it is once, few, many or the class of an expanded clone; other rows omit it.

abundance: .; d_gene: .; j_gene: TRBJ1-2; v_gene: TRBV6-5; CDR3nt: TGTGCCAGCAGTTACTCCCAGGGCGGCTACACCTTC; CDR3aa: CASSYSQGGYTF
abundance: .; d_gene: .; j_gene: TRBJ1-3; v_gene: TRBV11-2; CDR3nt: TGTGCCAGCAGGGCAGGGGCCTTCTCTGGAAACACCATATATTTT; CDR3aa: CASRAGAFSGNTIYF
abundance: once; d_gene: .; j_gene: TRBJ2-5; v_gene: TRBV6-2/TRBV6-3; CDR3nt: TGTGCCAGCAGCCCCGACAACCAAGAGACCCAGTACTTC; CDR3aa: CASSPDNQETQYF
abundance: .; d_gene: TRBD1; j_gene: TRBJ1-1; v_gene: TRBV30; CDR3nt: TGTGCCGGGGGGACAGGGACCTTGAACACTGAAGCTTTCTTT; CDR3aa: CAGGTGTLNTEAFF
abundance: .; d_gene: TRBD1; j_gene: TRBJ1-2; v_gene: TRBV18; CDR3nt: TGTGCCAGCTCACAGAGAACCGGGACAGGGGACGGCTACACCTTC; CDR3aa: CASSQRTGTGDGYTF
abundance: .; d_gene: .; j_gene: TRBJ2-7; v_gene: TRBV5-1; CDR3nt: TGCGCCAGCAGCCAAAGTTTTGGGTGGAGCGACGAGCAGTACTTC; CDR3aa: CASSQSFGWSDEQYF
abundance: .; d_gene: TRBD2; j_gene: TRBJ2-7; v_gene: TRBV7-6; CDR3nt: TGTGCCAGCAGCCCCGGGACTAGCGGGAGTTACGAGCAGTACTTC; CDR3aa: CASSPGTSGSYEQYF
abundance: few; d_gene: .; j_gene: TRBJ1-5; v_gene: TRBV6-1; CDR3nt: TGTGCCAGCAGTGAAGTGTTGGGGAACGAGGGCAGCAATCAGCCCCAGCATTTT; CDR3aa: CASSEVLGNEGSNQPQHF
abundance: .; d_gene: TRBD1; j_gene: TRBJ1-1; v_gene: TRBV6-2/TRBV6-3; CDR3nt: TGTGCCAGCAGCAGGGGGCTGGGGGCTGAAGCTTTCTTT; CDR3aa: CASSRGLGAEAFF
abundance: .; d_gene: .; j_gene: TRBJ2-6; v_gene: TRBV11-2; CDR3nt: TGTGCCAGCAGCCCTCTCGGGGGGGCCAACGTCCTGACTTTC; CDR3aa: CASSPLGGANVLTF
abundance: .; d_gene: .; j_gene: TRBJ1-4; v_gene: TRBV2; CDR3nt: TGTGCCAGCAGTGAAGCCCCAGGGTGGGGTGAAAAACTGTTTTTT; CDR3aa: CASSEAPGWGEKLFF
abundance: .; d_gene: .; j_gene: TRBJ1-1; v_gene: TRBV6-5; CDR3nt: TGTGCCAGCAGTTACTCGGGTAGCGAAGCTTTCTTT; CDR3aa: CASSYSGSEAFF
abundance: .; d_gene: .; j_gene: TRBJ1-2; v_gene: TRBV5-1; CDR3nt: TGCGCCAGCAATCGGAGTCCGGGAAACTATGGCTACACCTTC; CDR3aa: CASNRSPGNYGYTF
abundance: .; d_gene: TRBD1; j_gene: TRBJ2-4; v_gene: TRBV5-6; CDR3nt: TGTGCCAGCAGCGGGGACAGGGAAGCCAAAAACATTCAGTACTTC; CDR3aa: CASSGDREAKNIQYF
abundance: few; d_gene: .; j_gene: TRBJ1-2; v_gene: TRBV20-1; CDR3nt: TGCAGCAGTTTTAACTATGGCTACACCTTC; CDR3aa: CSSFNYGYTF
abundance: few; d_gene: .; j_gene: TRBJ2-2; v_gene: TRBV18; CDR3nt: TGTGCCAGCTCACCCAGGGGAATTAACACCGGGGAGCTGTTTTTT; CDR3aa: CASSPRGINTGELFF
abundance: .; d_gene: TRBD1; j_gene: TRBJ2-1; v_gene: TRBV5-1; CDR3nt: TGCGCCAGCAGAGACAGGGTTTCCTACAATGAGCAGTTCTTC; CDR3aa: CASRDRVSYNEQFF
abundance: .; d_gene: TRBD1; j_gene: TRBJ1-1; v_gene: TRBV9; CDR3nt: TGTGCCAGCAGCGTAGCCCTCACCGGGACAGTGAACACTGAAGCTTTCTTT; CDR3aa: CASSVALTGTVNTEAFF
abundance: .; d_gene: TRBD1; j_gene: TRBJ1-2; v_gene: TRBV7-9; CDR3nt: TGTGCCAGCAGCTCACAGGGGGTAGACTATGGCTACACCTTC; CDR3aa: CASSSQGVDYGYTF
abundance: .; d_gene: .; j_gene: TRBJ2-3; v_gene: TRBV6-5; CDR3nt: TGTGCCAGCACCTCGACAGCTAGCACAGATACGCAGTATTTT; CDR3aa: CASTSTASTDTQYF
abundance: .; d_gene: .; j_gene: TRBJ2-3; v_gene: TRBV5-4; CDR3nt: TGTGCCAGCAGCTTGAGCCTCACAGATACGCAGTATTTT; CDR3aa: CASSLSLTDTQYF
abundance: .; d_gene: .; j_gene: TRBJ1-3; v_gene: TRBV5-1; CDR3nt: TGCGCCAGCAGCTTGGGGCACGTCTCTGGAAACACCATATATTTT; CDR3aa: CASSLGHVSGNTIYF
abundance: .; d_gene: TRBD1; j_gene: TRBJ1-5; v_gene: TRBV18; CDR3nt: TGTGCCAGCTCACCCCCGGGACAGAGCTTAGGGAATCAGCCCCAGCATTTT; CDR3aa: CASSPPGQSLGNQPQHF
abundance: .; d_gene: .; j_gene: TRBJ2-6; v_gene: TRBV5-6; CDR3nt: TGTGCCAGCAACAACCTCGGAATGATGAGGGGGACTGGGGCCAACGTCCTGACTTTC; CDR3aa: CASNNLGMMRGTGANVLTF
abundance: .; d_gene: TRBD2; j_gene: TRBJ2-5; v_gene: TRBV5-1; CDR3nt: TGCGCCAGCAGCCCTAGCGGCCACACCACAGAGACCCAGTACTTC; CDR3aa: CASSPSGHTTETQYF
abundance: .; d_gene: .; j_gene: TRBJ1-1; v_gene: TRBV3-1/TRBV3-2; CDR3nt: TGTGCCAGCAGCGCCCGGACATCAAATGTGATAGCTTTCTTT; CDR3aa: CASSARTSNVIAFF
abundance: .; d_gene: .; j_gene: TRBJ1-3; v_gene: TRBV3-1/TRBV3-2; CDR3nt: TGTGCCAGCACCCTGGACAGCTCTGGAAACACCATATATTTT; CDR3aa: CASTLDSSGNTIYF
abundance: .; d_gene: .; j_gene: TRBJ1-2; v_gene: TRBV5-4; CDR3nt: TGTGCCAGCAGCTTGCGGGACACTAGCTATGGCTACACCTTC; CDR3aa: CASSLRDTSYGYTF
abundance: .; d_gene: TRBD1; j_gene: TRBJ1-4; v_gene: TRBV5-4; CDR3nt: TGTGCCAGCAGCTCGAATCCCCAGGGGGCTCCTAATGAAAAACTGTTTTTT; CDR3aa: CASSSNPQGAPNEKLFF